The 4 T cell receptor beta chains below were found in one sample sequenced in a study of T cell responses to AZD1222 COVID-19 vaccine. Sequencing used immunoSEQ multiplex PCR; TCRdb keeps in-frame clones, though not all of them. This table holds approximately 80,000 clones, 65% to 85% found once. The source material was peripheral blood, sampled on day 0 of AZD1222 vaccination. All receptors derive from an adult in good health.

The chain employs TRBV28 and TRBJ1-5, with D unclear. Germline loops: CDR1 MDHEN, CDR2 SYDVKM. The CDR3 sequence is 12 residues long. Trimming left V 5 bases short and J 7 bases short, with 9 bases between. In nucleotides, the CDR3 is TGTGCCAGCAGTACAGAGTTCCAGCCCCAGCATTTT. Protein product: CASSTEFQPQHF. The full variable domain, in which reference TRBV28 and TRBJ1-5 provide the parts outside the CDR3, is DVKVTQSSRYLVKRTGEKVFLECVQDMDHENMFWYRQDPGLGLRLIYFSYDVKMKEKGDIPEGYSVSREKKERFSLILESASTNQTSMYLCASSTEFQPQHFGDGTRLSIL.

This chain links TRBV28 with TRBJ1-4, with 8 positions matching TRBD1. The CDR3 extends over 17 amino acids. Germline lookup yields CDR1 MDHEN and CDR2 SYDVKM. J lost 2 bases, V lost 6 bases, and 11 bases had no gene match. The CDR3 region has the DNA TGTGCCAGCAGCGACGACAGGGGAGGAGGGACTAATGAAAAACTGTTTTTT. Translated: CASSDDRGGGTNEKLFF.

The chain carries TRBV5-1 and TRBJ1-4; D possibly corresponds to TRBD1 (5 bases). Per the germline V gene, CDR1 is SGHRS and CDR2 is YFSETQ. V was pared by 7 bases and J by 3 bases, with 22 bases between. The CDR3 contains 17 residues. The CDR3 reads CASQRGSQAAPNEKLFF. CDR3 DNA: TGCGCCAGCCAGAGGGGATCACAGGCTGCCCCTAATGAAAAACTGTTTTTT.

The rearrangement links TRBV19 to TRBJ1-2, with D perhaps matching TRBD1 (6 bases). Germline V CDR1 and CDR2: LNHDA, SQIVND (reference sequence). V lost 5 bases, J lost 4 bases, and 14 bases lay in between. This CDR3 region has 14 residues. The CDR3 protein is CASSPNDRSYGYTF. In nucleotides, the CDR3 is TGTGCCAGTAGTCCAAACGACAGGTCCTATGGCTACACCTTC.